This T cell receptor beta chain was captured by sequencing in a study of beta chain features in type 1 diabetes. Of note for this clone: The target antigen is unknown.

The whole isolated RNA underwent reverse transcription, so sequencing captured expressed TCRB transcripts. The protocol was immunoSEQ multiplex PCR, while the TCRdb copy is restricted to in-frame clones and leaves out a portion. This sample has just over 600,000 clones; about 14% occur once, and the top ten carry under 0.095%. Findings and limits, study-wide: Any PCR bias toward short templates would affect both groups alike. Among type 1 diabetes patients, VDJ junctions had fewer insertions and more deletions.

CDR3 length: 15 amino acids. Trimming cost V 0 bases and J 5 bases; bases outside gene matches: 3. Germline-derived CDR1 and CDR2 are SGHTA and FQGTGA. The V gene is TRBV7-3, the J gene TRBJ2-3, with TRBD2 matching over 9 bases. The sample taken for sequencing was naive CD4+ T cells from blood. The clonotype comes from a man aged 18 to 29 in good health. The CDR3 here is CASSLTREGQDTQYF. The CDR3 DNA sequence: TGTGCCAGCAGCTTAACGCGGGAGGGCCAAGATACGCAGTATTTT.